The 17 T cell receptor beta chains presented below share a single source sample, sequenced in a study of identical twins. TCRdb ran MiXCR on the 5' RACE reads and lists one entry per CDR3 protein. Of roughly 700,000 distinct CDR3 sequences listed, 8% to 9% are singletons. This same sample was also part of a study on yellow fever vaccine responses in identical twins.

Material for sequencing was PBMCs. Receptors were obtained from a woman aged 18-29 years in good health.

This clonotype came up a few times. The chain carries TRBV4-1 and TRBJ2-2; D ambiguous. The V gene lost 8 bases and the J gene lost 1 base, with 8 bases spanning the gap. Germline V gene data show CDR1 as MGHRA and CDR2 as YSYEKL. The CDR3 loop spans 13 amino acids. CDR3 in DNA: TGCGCCAGCGCCACCCGGAACACCGGGGAGCTGTTTTTT. Residues: CASATRNTGELFF.

This clonotype has more than one count but fewer than ten. The chain carries TRBV7-8 and TRBJ2-2; a weak D match, TRBD1 (7 bases). Per germline, CDR1 SGHVS and CDR2 FQNEAQ. The CDR3 consists of 16 residues. Trimming pared 5 bases from V and 7 bases from J, leaving 20 bases between. In DNA form, the CDR3 reads TGTGCCAGCAGCCGTCGACAGGGCGGGACCTTCGGGGAGCTGTTTTTT. It translates to CASSRRQGGTFGELFF. The variable domain in full, with the rest retrieved from reference TRBV7-8 and TRBJ2-2, is GAGVSQSPRYKVAKRGQDVALRCDPISGHVSLFWYQQALGQGPEFLTYFQNEAQLDKSGLPSDRFFAERPEGSVSTLKIQRTQQEDSAVYLCASSRRQGGTFGELFFGEGSRLTVL.

This clonotype was counted between two and nine times. The chain links TRBV28 to TRBJ2-2; D uncertain. Trimming took off 1 base at V and 3 bases at J, with 9 bases between the two ends. The CDR3 is 15 amino acids. Germline V gives CDR1 MDHEN, CDR2 SYDVKM. DNA of the CDR3: TGTGCCAGCAGTTTATCTCTAGGGTACACCGGGGAGCTGTTTTTT. Its translation is CASSLSLGYTGELFF.

This clonotype has ten or more counts. V gene TRBV15 combines with J gene TRBJ2-1; 10 nucleotides align to TRBD1. Trimming removed 0 bases from V and 2 bases from J; junction bases left unmatched: 4. This CDR3 region has 17 residues. Germline CDR1 reads LNHNV; CDR2 reads YYDKDF (reference sequence). As DNA, the CDR3 is TGTGCCACCAGCAGAGATTTTGGGACAGGGGCCTACAATGAGCAGTTCTTC. The encoded protein is CATSRDFGTGAYNEQFF.

The sample holds many counts of this clonotype. The chain joins TRBV3-1 to TRBJ2-2; D may be TRBD1 or TRBD2 (5 bases each). In germline, CDR1 is LGHDT, CDR2 YNNKEL (reference sequence). The CDR3 has 15 amino acids. V was trimmed by 6 bases and J by 0 bases, leaving 11 bases between them. In nucleotides, the CDR3 is TGTGCCAGCAGACGGGACGGCGCGAACACCGGGGAGCTGTTTTTT. Translating gives CASRRDGANTGELFF.

This clonotype was seen only a few times. The V and J genes are TRBV12-3 or TRBV12-4 and TRBJ1-4, with D possibly matching TRBD1 (6 bases). The CDR3 loop spans 14 amino acids. Trimming removed 2 bases at V and 8 bases at J, with 12 bases between. The CDR3, as DNA: TGTGCCAGCAGTTTAAATACAGGGTGGGAAAAACTGTTTTTT. Translation: CASSLNTGWEKLFF.

This chain joins TRBV14 and TRBJ1-4, with 9 positions matching TRBD1. V gave up 5 bases and J gave up 8 bases; unmatched junction bases: 9. The CDR3 has 15 amino acids. Germline loops: CDR1 SGHDN, CDR2 FVKESK. The DNA for the CDR3 is TGTGCCAGCAGCGAAACCGGGACAGGGCCCGAAAAACTGTTTTTT. Encoded protein: CASSETGTGPEKLFF.

This clonotype has just a few counts. The J gene is TRBJ2-3, the V gene TRBV9; TRBD2 might be the D (5 bases). V lost 0 bases and J lost 2, with 10 bases in between. The CDR3 totals 15 residues. Germline CDR1 is SGDLS and CDR2 is YYNGEE. This CDR3 reads CASSVGGQLTDTQYF. The CDR3 DNA sequence: TGTGCCAGCAGCGTAGGAGGGCAGCTCACAGATACGCAGTATTTT.

This clonotype was recorded a few times. The chain uses TRBV7-9 and TRBJ2-7; the D call may be TRBD1 or TRBD2 (5 bases each). CDR3 length equals 14 residues. CDR1 SEHNR and CDR2 FQNEAQ come from the germline V gene (reference sequence). V lost 4 bases and J lost 1, with 11 bases in between. The CDR3 nucleotides read TGTGCCAGCAGCTACCGGGACGCATCCTACGAGCAGTACTTC. Protein product: CASSYRDASYEQYF.

This clonotype was seen a handful of times. The chain combines TRBV6-5 with TRBJ1-6, with a possible D match to TRBD1 (6 bases). Trimming stripped 1 base from V and 10 bases from J, with 17 bases between. The CDR3 loop spans 16 amino acids. CDR1 is MNHEY, CDR2 SVGAGI, per germline. Written as DNA, the CDR3 is TGTGCCAGCAGTTACTTGCCTTCAGGGGTTCAGTCACCCCTCCACTTT. This sequence encodes CASSYLPSGVQSPLHF.

This clonotype was detected only a few times. The rearrangement joins TRBV19 to TRBJ1-1; D is uncertain. Germline assignment: CDR1 LNHDA and CDR2 SQIVND (reference sequence). V was pared by 3 bases and J by 8 bases, with 16 bases between. This CDR3 has 14 amino acids. This chain's CDR3 is CASSITMGSAEAFF. As DNA, the CDR3 is TGTGCCAGTAGTATTACTATGGGGTCGGCGGAAGCTTTCTTT. Drawing the rest from reference TRBV19 and TRBJ1-1, the complete variable domain is DGGITQSPKYLFRKEGQNVTLSCEQNLNHDAMYWYRQDPGQGLRLIYYSQIVNDFQKGDIAEGYSVSREKKESFPLTVTSAQKNPTAFYLCASSITMGSAEAFFGQGTRLTVV.

J is TRBJ2-1 and V is TRBV7-6; D uncertain. The V gene lost 5 bases and the J gene lost 3 bases, with 20 bases spanning the gap. Germline V lookup: CDR1 SGHVS, CDR2 FNYEAQ. This CDR3 comprises 17 residues. In nucleotides, the CDR3 is TGTGCCAGCAGCCCCAGCCCCACGGGCCCACTCTACAATGAGCAGTTCTTC. Residues: CASSPSPTGPLYNEQFF.

The genes are TRBV20-1 and TRBJ1-5; TRBD1 matches at 9 bases. Trimming cost V 5 bases and J 3 bases; bases outside gene matches: 14. Germline V gene data show CDR1 as DFQATT and CDR2 as SNEGSKA (reference sequence). This CDR3 is built from 17 residues. CDR3 sequence (DNA): TGCAGTGCTGGAGGATGGAGGACAGGGGCCCTCAATCAGCCCCAGCATTTT. Its protein is CSAGGWRTGALNQPQHF.

The CDR3 sequence is CASSFGQGQDTQYF. CDR3 coding DNA: TGTGCCAGCAGCTTTGGGCAGGGTCAAGATACGCAGTATTTT. The chain is built from TRBV7-2 and TRBJ2-3; perhaps TRBD1 as D (5 bases). This CDR3 region has 14 residues. V lost 3 bases and J 5 bases, leaving 12 bases between the germline ends. Germline V gene sequence: CDR1 SGHTA, CDR2 FQGNSA.

In DNA form, the CDR3 reads TGTGCCAGCAGCGTAGGGGCCAGAGAGCAGTTCTTC. It encodes CASSVGAREQFF. The chain links TRBV9 to TRBJ2-1; no definite D call. The V gene's germline CDR1 is SGDLS and CDR2 YYNGEE. The CDR3 is made up of 12 amino acids. Trimming pared 0 bases from V and 10 bases from J, leaving 8 bases between.

The chain combines TRBV12-5 with TRBJ2-5; 11 nucleotides align to TRBD1. V was pared by 7 bases and J by 1 base, with 17 bases of the junction left unmatched. Germline loops: CDR1 LGHNT, CDR2 FRNRAP. The CDR3 runs to 19 residues. The DNA of the CDR3 is TGTGCTAGTGCCACTACCCGGACAGGGGGCGGTCGGGGCCAAGAGACCCAGTACTTC. Amino acid sequence: CASATTRTGGGRGQETQYF.

This clonotype was observed a few times. The V gene is TRBV24-1, the J gene TRBJ2-1, with D perhaps matching TRBD1 or TRBD2 (5 bases each). The CDR3 totals 13 residues. V dropped 5 bases and J dropped 3 bases, with 7 bases sitting between them. The germline CDR1 and CDR2 sequences are KGHDR and SFDVKD. Here the CDR3 reads CATSGDRYNEQFF. The CDR3 bases are TGTGCCACCAGTGGGGACCGCTACAATGAGCAGTTCTTC.